This TCR beta chain stems from a study of identical twins. Study results and limitations: The study found excess low generation probability among twin-shared out-of-frame alpha sequences. Fewer insertions marked abundant cord blood beta clonotypes; young adult naive trended weakly, memory not at all. Conclusions leaned on cross-sectional statistical analysis and did not track the same donors over time.

Unique molecular identifiers were present on cDNA, and template switching added a universal primer site. TCRdb re-analysed the 5' RACE reads in MiXCR, keeping a single row per CDR3 protein. The sample has some 500,000 distinct CDR3 sequences, approximately 15% seen once; the top ten hold around 0.48%. This clonotype has more than one count but fewer than ten. Its antigen is unknown. These data also formed part of another study, on yellow fever vaccine responses in identical twins.

The sequencing input was CD4+ T cells sorted from blood. This clonotype was sampled from a woman between 18 and 29 years old in good health.

The CDR3 region is CASLPGALRAPGRALEQYF. The CDR3 DNA is TGTGCCAGCCTTCCCGGGGCCCTTCGGGCCCCGGGAAGGGCACTCGAGCAGTACTTC. The chain is built from TRBV2 and TRBJ2-7; D is tentatively TRBD1 or TRBD2 (5 bases each). V was pared by 8 bases and J by 6 bases, with 35 bases between. This CDR3 spans 19 amino acids. CDR1 SNHLY and CDR2 FYNNEI come from the germline V gene.